These 11 T cell receptor beta chains share one sample of origin, sequenced in a study of T cell responses to AZD1222 COVID-19 vaccine. Measured with immunoSEQ multiplex PCR; TCRdb has only the in-frame clones, and not every one. The table has 100,000 or so clones, around 95% seen once. Sequences were derived from peripheral blood, sampled on day 0 of AZD1222 vaccination. The origin of the receptors is an adult in good health.

The CDR3: CASRSTSGTNYGYTF. The CDR3 DNA reads as TGTGCCAGCAGGAGCACTTCCGGGACAAACTATGGCTACACCTTC. This rearrangement joins TRBV6-5 to TRBJ1-2, with D perhaps matching TRBD1 (6 bases). CDR1 and CDR2 (germline): MNHEY, SVGAGI. This CDR3 comprises 15 residues. V was pared by 6 bases and J by 2 bases, with 16 bases between.

The chain uses TRBV12-3 or TRBV12-4 and TRBJ2-7; D ambiguous. This CDR3 has 13 residues. V was cut by 0 bases and J by 2 bases, with 5 bases left in between. CDR3 loop: CASSLASAYEQYF. The CDR3 DNA reads as TGTGCCAGCAGTTTAGCGAGTGCCTACGAGCAGTACTTC.

The rearrangement links TRBV11-1 to TRBJ1-1; D unresolved. The CDR3 is made up of 15 amino acids. V was shortened by 2 bases and J by 4 bases, with 14 bases between the two germline ends. Per the germline V gene, CDR1 is SGHAT and CDR2 is FQDESV (reference sequence). CDR3 protein: CASSLTPGPITEAFF. CDR3 DNA sequence: TGTGCCAGCAGCTTAACCCCGGGCCCAATCACTGAAGCTTTCTTT.

CDR3 DNA sequence: TGTGCCAGCAGCTTATTTGCAGGGGGATACTCTGGGGCCAACGTCCTGACTTTC. Amino acids: CASSLFAGGYSGANVLTF. V and J are TRBV7-3 and TRBJ2-6, with TRBD1 matching 7 bases. Germline V gene data show CDR1 as SGHTA and CDR2 as FQGTGA. The CDR3 spans 18 residues. Germline trimming cut 2 bases from V and 0 bases from J; bases unmatched to any gene: 7.

The V and J genes are TRBV27 and TRBJ2-7, with D tentatively TRBD1 (5 bases). Trimming shortened V by 3 bases and J by 2 bases, and 14 bases separated the two germline ends. Looked up from germline, CDR1 is MNHEY and CDR2 is SMNVEV (reference sequence). The CDR3 contains 15 residues. CDR3 DNA: TGTGCCAGCAGTTTGGACACCGGCAAGGCCTACGAGCAGTACTTC. Its translation is CASSLDTGKAYEQYF.

The CDR3 DNA reads as TGTGCCAGCAGCGCATCGAGCCTGGATACGCAGTATTTT. Its translation is CASSASSLDTQYF. The rearrangement uses TRBV2 and TRBJ2-3; D is unresolved. V was shortened by 6 bases and J by 6 bases, with 13 bases between the two germline ends. In germline, CDR1 is SNHLY, CDR2 FYNNEI. The CDR3 totals 13 residues.

The CDR3 protein is CASRPRQGGSYNEQFF. The CDR3 DNA is TGTGCCAGCCGCCCCCGACAGGGAGGATCCTACAATGAGCAGTTCTTC. The chain has TRBV27 and TRBJ2-1; weak D call: TRBD1 (7 bases). The V end lost 8 bases, the J end lost 1 base, and 18 bases lay between the germline ends. Germline CDR1 reads MNHEY; CDR2 reads SMNVEV (reference sequence). CDR3 length equals 16 residues.

V and J are TRBV7-2 and TRBJ2-4; 12 bases are shared with TRBD2. V gave up 5 bases and J gave up 7 bases; unmatched junction bases: 9. The CDR3 extends over 16 amino acids. The germline gives CDR1 SGHTA, CDR2 FQGNSA. CDR3: CASSPGLAGLGNIQYF. The CDR3 DNA reads as TGTGCCAGCAGCCCGGGACTAGCGGGCCTAGGGAACATTCAGTACTTC. The whole variable domain, remainder taken from reference TRBV7-2 and TRBJ2-4, is GAGVSQSPSNKVTEKGKDVELRCDPISGHTALYWYRQSLGQGLEFLIYFQGNSAPDKSGLPSDRFSAERTGGSVSTLTIQRTQQEDSAVYLCASSPGLAGLGNIQYFGAGTRLSVL.

This rearrangement joins TRBV6-5 to TRBJ2-7, with 11 bases identical to TRBD2. J gave up 8 bases and V 4 bases, and 10 bases lay outside the gene matches. CDR1 is MNHEY and CDR2 is SVGAGI in the germline V gene. The length of the CDR3 is 15 residues. CDR3 DNA sequence: TGTGCCAGCAGTTCCTACCTAGCGGGGGGTACCCAGCAGTACTTC. Its protein is CASSSYLAGGTQQYF.

The chain recombines TRBV7-2 with TRBJ2-1, with D perhaps matching TRBD2 (5 bases). Per the germline V gene, CDR1 is SGHTA and CDR2 is FQGNSA. V was cut by 8 bases and J by 2 bases, with 7 bases left in between. The CDR3 is 12 amino acids. The CDR3 DNA follows: TGTGCCAGCTCCGGGGCCTACAATGAGCAGTTCTTC. Protein: CASSGAYNEQFF.

This clone was detected once. The chain employs TRBV25-1 and TRBJ2-3; the D is unclear. The CDR3 covers 12 residues. Germline CDR1 is MGHDK and CDR2 is SYGVNS. V lost 7 bases to trimming and J lost 10 bases, with 15 bases between them. CDR3 sequence: CASNGFSQAQYF. In DNA, the CDR3 is TGTGCCAGCAACGGTTTCTCGCAAGCGCAGTATTTT.